These T cell receptor beta chains were read from a single sample in a study of T-cell reconstitution after alpha-beta-depleted transplantation in children. MiXCR, run by TCRdb on the PCR reads, gives a single entry per CDR3 protein. The sample includes over 85,000 distinct CDR3 sequences, 7.5% to 9% seen only once; the top ten take about 16%. Sequencing was performed on PBMCs, taken before TCRalphabeta/CD19-depleted stem cell transplant. These receptors came from a boy aged 2 to 9 with acute lymphoblastic leukemia, due to receive a stem cell transplant. The CDR3 runs from the conserved cysteine through the conserved F or W. The D gene is left open where the match is weak. Clone size, where shown, is once, few, many, or a class for clones that have expanded.

D gene	V gene	J gene	clone size	CDR3 protein	CDR3 DNA
TRBD1	TRBV12-3/TRBV12-4	TRBJ2-1	many	CASTQWGQGVNEQFF	TGTGCCAGCACCCAATGGGGACAGGGGGTGAATGAGCAGTTCTTC
.	TRBV5-1	TRBJ2-5	many	CASSFSPAQETQYF	TGCGCCAGCAGCTTCAGTCCGGCCCAAGAGACCCAGTACTTC
.	TRBV7-8	TRBJ2-5	many	CASSLALFTETQYF	TGTGCCAGCAGCTTAGCGCTTTTTACAGAGACCCAGTACTTC
.	TRBV5-1	TRBJ1-1	many	CASSSGGDTEAFF	TGCGCCAGCAGCTCGGGAGGGGACACTGAAGCTTTCTTT
TRBD1	TRBV6-2/TRBV6-3	TRBJ2-7	many	CASSPGDSYYEQYF	TGTGCCAGCAGTCCCGGGGACAGCTACTACGAGCAGTACTTC
TRBD1	TRBV20-1	TRBJ2-7	.	CSARQGLVTYEQYF	TGCAGTGCCAGACAGGGTCTCGTTACCTACGAGCAGTACTTC
TRBD1	TRBV18	TRBJ2-7	few	CASSLTDRAYEQYF	TGTGCCAGCTCGTTAACGGACAGGGCCTACGAGCAGTACTTC
.	TRBV2	TRBJ1-2	few	CASSDIGRTNYGYTF	TGTGCCAGCAGTGATATAGGACGGACTAACTATGGCTACACCTTC
.	TRBV5-5	TRBJ2-5	few	CASSLAPVQETQYF	TGTGCCAGCAGCTTGGCCCCAGTTCAAGAGACCCAGTACTTC
TRBD2	TRBV3-1	TRBJ2-1	.	CASSLLAGGGNEQFF	TGTGCCAGCAGCCTACTAGCGGGGGGCGGCAATGAGCAGTTCTTC
.	TRBV19	TRBJ2-1	many	CASSKAYNEQFF	TGTGCCAGTAGTAAGGCTTACAATGAGCAGTTCTTC
.	TRBV12-3/TRBV12-4	TRBJ1-2	few	CASSTTSEGGRGYTF	TGTGCCAGCAGTACTACCTCCGAGGGGGGGCGTGGCTACACCTTC
.	TRBV6-5	TRBJ1-2	few	CASSYPGGPNYGYTF	TGTGCCAGCAGTTACCCTGGGGGACCTAACTATGGCTACACCTTC
.	TRBV7-2	TRBJ2-7	.	CASSSSQGIGPYEQYF	TGTGCCAGCAGCTCATCCCAGGGTATCGGCCCCTACGAGCAGTACTTC
TRBD1	TRBV5-6	TRBJ1-1	.	CASRRGQTNTEAFF	TGTGCCAGCAGGCGGGGACAGACAAACACTGAAGCTTTCTTT
.	TRBV5-6	TRBJ1-5	many	CASSLALGDQPQHF	TGTGCCAGCAGCTTGGCCCTGGGGGATCAGCCCCAGCATTTT
.	TRBV28	TRBJ2-1	many	CASSPWDEQFF	TGTGCCAGCAGTCCGTGGGATGAGCAGTTCTTC
TRBD2	TRBV15	TRBJ2-1	.	CATSSLTSGGEQFF	TGTGCCACCAGCAGCCTGACTAGCGGGGGTGAGCAGTTCTTC
.	TRBV21-1	TRBJ1-5	few	CASSKGGQPQHF	TGTGCCAGCAGCAAAGGGGGTCAGCCCCAGCATTTT
.	TRBV5-1	TRBJ1-1	many	CASSLNAAFTVTEAFF	TGCGCCAGCAGCTTGAACGCCGCCTTTACAGTCACTGAAGCTTTCTTT
TRBD1	TRBV5-1	TRBJ2-3	many	CASSGGQGGDTQYF	TGCGCCAGCAGTGGCGGACAGGGAGGAGATACGCAGTATTTT
TRBD2	TRBV7-3	TRBJ2-1	.	CASSQGTSSYNEQFF	TGTGCCAGCAGCCAAGGGACTAGCTCCTACAATGAGCAGTTCTTC
TRBD1	TRBV2	TRBJ1-2	many	CASSEEQGAHGYTF	TGTGCCAGCAGTGAGGAACAGGGGGCGCATGGCTACACCTTC
.	TRBV7-2	TRBJ2-1	few	CASRRPRGGPREQFF	TGTGCCAGCCGACGGCCAAGGGGGGGTCCGCGGGAGCAGTTCTTC
.	TRBV20-1	TRBJ1-1	many	CSATLTLNTEAFF	TGCAGTGCGACCCTTACCTTGAACACTGAAGCTTTCTTT
TRBD2	TRBV20-1	TRBJ2-3	few	CSASLGLATDTQYF	TGCAGTGCTAGCCTGGGACTAGCGACAGATACGCAGTATTTT
TRBD1	TRBV6-2/TRBV6-3	TRBJ2-1	few	CASSTGTGPYNEQFF	TGTGCCAGCAGCACCGGGACAGGGCCCTACAATGAGCAGTTCTTC
TRBD2	TRBV7-9	TRBJ2-1	few	CASSPGLAGAGDEQFF	TGTGCCAGCAGCCCGGGACTAGCGGGGGCCGGGGATGAGCAGTTCTTC
TRBD1	TRBV6-1	TRBJ1-3	few	CASSNRQGGGNTIYF	TGTGCCAGCAGCAATCGACAGGGGGGAGGAAACACCATATATTTT
TRBD1	TRBV6-1	TRBJ2-7	few	CASSGGQVIGKGEQYF	TGTGCCAGCAGTGGCGGACAGGTGATTGGCAAAGGCGAGCAGTACTTC
.	TRBV20-1	TRBJ2-3	few	CSASYGPTDTQYF	TGCAGTGCCTCGTACGGCCCCACAGATACGCAGTATTTT
TRBD1	TRBV12-3/TRBV12-4	TRBJ1-2	.	CASSSHRDRNYGYTF	TGTGCCAGCAGTTCACACCGGGACAGGAACTATGGCTACACCTTC
.	TRBV7-2	TRBJ2-3	few	CASSLAFLDTQYF	TGTGCCAGCAGCTTAGCGTTCTTAGATACGCAGTATTTT
TRBD2	TRBV3-1	TRBJ2-3	.	CASSPRGGAADTQYF	TGTGCCAGCAGTCCGCGCGGGGGGGCCGCAGATACGCAGTATTTT
.	TRBV2	TRBJ2-3	few	CASSPSSGTDTQYF	TGTGCCAGCAGCCCCTCCTCCGGCACAGATACGCAGTATTTT
.	TRBV7-2	TRBJ2-1	many	CASSPYGFNEQFF	TGTGCCAGCAGCCCGTATGGTTTCAATGAGCAGTTCTTC
.	TRBV2	TRBJ2-7	many	CASLLGSLEQYF	TGTGCCAGCCTGCTAGGTTCCCTCGAGCAGTACTTC
.	TRBV3-1	TRBJ1-1	many	CASTNPYTEAFF	TGTGCCAGCACTAACCCATACACTGAAGCTTTCTTT
.	TRBV20-1	TRBJ2-1	few	CSASWAVPRDEQFF	TGCAGTGCTAGTTGGGCGGTCCCTAGGGATGAGCAGTTCTTC
.	TRBV12-3/TRBV12-4	TRBJ2-3	few	CASSLWADTQYF	TGTGCCAGCAGTCTTTGGGCAGATACGCAGTATTTT
TRBD2	TRBV5-1	TRBJ2-2	.	CASSVTSGGDTGELFF	TGCGCCAGCAGCGTGACTAGCGGGGGGGACACCGGGGAGCTGTTTTTT